This TCR beta chain derives from a study of blood T cell repertoires in COVID-19. The protocol was immunoSEQ multiplex PCR, while the TCRdb copy is restricted to in-frame clones and leaves out a portion. The table includes fewer than 300,000 clones, around 86% detected once. Germline CDR1 and CDR2: MGHDK and SYGVNS. CDR3 length: 14 amino acids. V dropped 3 bases and J dropped 3 bases, with 6 bases sitting between them. The chain joins TRBV25-1 to TRBJ1-6; D is undetermined. Source material: peripheral blood. The clonotype was recovered from a woman in her sixties or seventies with active or convalescent COVID-19. CDR3 nucleotides: TGTGCCAGCAGTGACTCCGGCTATAATTCACCCCTCCACTTT. This codes for CASSDSGYNSPLHF.